This T cell receptor beta chain came from a study of shared clonotypes between healthy human individuals. About the research overall: Those who served as donors were a couple of women and a few men between the ages of 18 and 49. The study, taken as a whole, reports: It was the few donors that limited the genetic and exposure-history diversity represented.

Authors' analysis steps: Without quality scores, immunoSEQ junctional reads could not be filtered like full-length reads. Clones were sequenced by immunoSEQ multiplex PCR, and TCRdb holds only the in-frame ones, with some missing. For V, J and clone size, that table is used; D and trimming come from the DNA. The sample has 400,000 to 600,000 clones, roughly 80% seen once. A note on this clone: Its antigen remains unknown.

J gave up 1 base and V 5 bases, and 12 bases lay outside the gene matches. The CDR3 is 19 amino acids. Germline V lookup: CDR1 LNHDA, CDR2 SQIVND (reference sequence). The clonotype comes from a woman aged 40 to 49 in good health. Some clones in this sample may be carry-over from other donors' samples. V gene TRBV19 combines with J gene TRBJ2-7; 15 bases line up with TRBD2. The sample was PBMCs. DNA for the CDR3: TGTGCCAGTAGTGATCTAGCCGGGACTAGCGGGAGGCTTTCCTACGAGCAGTACTTC. The encoded protein is CASSDLAGTSGRLSYEQYF.